Each of the 16 T cell receptor beta chains below was sequenced from the same sample in a study of radiation and T cells in renal cell carcinoma. TCRdb's table, derived via immunoSEQ multiplex PCR, lists solely in-frame clones and lacks some. The sample has some 60,000 clones; roughly four fifths are singletons. Time point noted: blood 2 weeks post-SBRT. Indicated treatment: 15 Gy SBRT to primary tumor, nephrectomy 4 weeks later. Sequenced material: blood, taken from a patient whose treatment included radiotherapy and nephrectomy. These receptors all stem from a man aged 60-69 years with renal cell carcinoma.

A single count supports this clone. The V gene is TRBV5-5, the J gene TRBJ2-7, with D uncertain. The V gene lost 6 bases and the J gene lost 4 bases, with 17 bases spanning the gap. CDR3 size: 14 residues. The germline V gene encodes CDR1 SGHKS and CDR2 YYEKEE (reference sequence). The CDR3 here is CASTLGQNNYEQYF. CDR3 bases: TGTGCCAGCACCCTCGGGCAGAATAATTACGAGCAGTACTTC.

This clone occurred once. The gene calls are TRBV5-6 and TRBJ1-6; tentatively, D is TRBD1 (6 bases). This CDR3 contains 16 residues. The germline gives CDR1 SGHDT, CDR2 YYEEEE. V lost 2 bases, J lost 7 bases, and 16 bases lay in between. CDR3: CASSLGPGADNSPLHF. The CDR3 nucleotides read TGTGCCAGCAGCTTAGGTCCGGGGGCGGACAATTCACCCCTCCACTTT.

This CDR3 is CASGLGDAGQSRANVLTF. As DNA, the CDR3 is TGTGCTAGTGGTCTGGGTGATGCAGGACAAAGTCGGGCCAACGTCCTGACTTTC. V usage is TRBV12-5 and J usage is TRBJ2-6, with a tentative D call TRBD1 (5 bases). CDR1 and CDR2 from the germline V gene are LGHNT and FRNRAP. V lost 5 bases and J lost 5, with 22 bases in between. This CDR3 is 18 amino acids long.

The chain combines TRBV11-3 with TRBJ2-1; D not resolved. The V end lost 5 bases, the J end lost 6 bases, and 14 bases lay between the germline ends. Germline CDR1 reads SGHNT; CDR2 reads YENEEA. CDR3 length equals 14 residues. In nucleotides, the CDR3 is TGTGCCAGCAGCCCGCCGGGCGTCGGCAATGAGCAGTTCTTC. It specifies CASSPPGVGNEQFF.

The chain is built from TRBV7-9 and TRBJ1-2; 10 bases are shared with TRBD1. Trimming took 1 base from V and 7 from J; bases not matched to a gene: 6. The CDR3 has 15 amino acids. Germline-derived CDR1 and CDR2 are SEHNR and FQNEAQ (reference sequence). This chain's CDR3 is CASSLGGQGISGYTF. The CDR3 DNA sequence: TGTGCCAGCAGCTTAGGGGGACAGGGGATAAGTGGCTACACCTTC.

This clone was recorded a few times. This chain links TRBV5-6 with TRBJ1-3; D uncertain. V lost 1 base to trimming and J lost 3 bases, with 11 bases between them. Germline CDR1 reads SGHDT; CDR2 reads YYEEEE. The CDR3 has 15 amino acids. The CDR3: CASSLKRGHGNTIYF. DNA for the CDR3: TGTGCCAGCAGCTTGAAGCGGGGTCATGGAAACACCATATATTTT.

The gene calls are TRBV7-2 and TRBJ2-1; no clear D gene. Germline CDR1 is SGHTA and CDR2 is FQGNSA. Trimming stripped 2 bases from V and 9 bases from J, with 11 bases between. The CDR3 has 13 amino acids. The CDR3 protein is CASSLCEMCEQFF. In DNA, the CDR3 is TGTGCCAGCAGCTTATGTGAGATGTGTGAGCAGTTCTTC.

The genes are TRBV19 and TRBJ2-3; no definite D call. This CDR3 has 16 amino acids. Trimming left V 5 bases short and J 0 bases short, with 15 bases between. Germline-derived CDR1 and CDR2 are LNHDA and SQIVND (reference sequence). In nucleotides, the CDR3 is TGTGCCAGTAGTCCTCCCTTGAGTACCAGCACAGATACGCAGTATTTT. It codes for CASSPPLSTSTDTQYF. The full variable domain, with the rest looked up from reference TRBV19 and TRBJ2-3, is DGGITQSPKYLFRKEGQNVTLSCEQNLNHDAMYWYRQDPGQGLRLIYYSQIVNDFQKGDIAEGYSVSREKKESFPLTVTSAQKNPTAFYLCASSPPLSTSTDTQYFGPGTRLTVL.

CDR3 sequence (DNA): TGTGCCAGCAGTTTAGGGGTGGGGCTAGTCGGCACAGATACGCAGTATTTT. As protein: CASSLGVGLVGTDTQYF. The V call is TRBV27, the J call TRBJ2-3, with D maybe TRBD1 (5 bases). Germline assignment: CDR1 MNHEY and CDR2 SMNVEV (reference sequence). Deletions cut 2 bases from V and 1 base from J, with 16 bases between. The CDR3 consists of 17 residues.

This clone has only a few counts. V and J are TRBV16 and TRBJ1-1; D unclear. Germline CDR1 KGHSY, CDR2 FQNENV. CDR3 length: 15 amino acids. The ends were cut back, 0 bases at V and 2 bases at J, with 10 bases in the middle. As DNA, the CDR3 is TGTGCCAGCAGCCAATCGGGTATCCCAAACACTGAAGCTTTCTTT. Its protein product is CASSQSGIPNTEAFF. Full variable domain (rest looked up from reference TRBV16 and TRBJ1-1): GEEVAQTPKHLVRGEGQKAKLYCAPIKGHSYVFWYQQVLKNEFKFLISFQNENVFDETGMPKERFSAKCLPNSPCSLEIQATKLEDSAVYFCASSQSGIPNTEAFFGQGTRLTVV.

V gene TRBV18 combines with J gene TRBJ2-3, with D possibly TRBD1 on 6 matching bases. Per the germline V gene, CDR1 is KGHSH and CDR2 is LQKENI. Trimming took off 3 bases at V and 6 bases at J, with 16 bases between the two ends. This CDR3 is built from 15 residues. This chain's CDR3 is CASSPRDRFGDTQYF. DNA of the CDR3: TGTGCCAGCTCACCCCGAGACAGGTTCGGGGATACGCAGTATTTT.

V gene TRBV9 combines with J gene TRBJ1-4; the match to TRBD1 covers 9 bases. The CDR3 loop spans 15 amino acids. Germline CDR1 SGDLS, CDR2 YYNGEE. Trimming cost V 2 bases and J 8 bases; bases outside gene matches: 7. CDR3: CASSVFLGTGEKLFF. The CDR3 coding sequence is TGTGCCAGCAGCGTTTTCCTTGGGACAGGGGAAAAACTGTTTTTT.

This clone was counted a single time. The chain combines TRBV9 with TRBJ1-5; D perhaps matches TRBD1 (6 bases). The germline CDR1 and CDR2 sequences are SGDLS and YYNGEE. CDR3 length: 16 residues. The V and J ends lost 0 bases and 3 bases respectively, with 13 bases between them. This CDR3 is CASSVDGRGDNQPQHF. The CDR3 nucleotides are TGTGCCAGCAGCGTAGACGGCAGGGGAGACAATCAGCCCCAGCATTTT.

V usage is TRBV15 and J usage is TRBJ1-4; TRBD1 matches at 8 bases. The germline V gene has CDR1 LNHNV and CDR2 YYDKDF (reference sequence). The trim removed 4 bases at V and 8 bases at J, leaving 6 bases unmatched. The CDR3 runs 14 residues. The CDR3 is CATSTTGVGEKLFF. The CDR3, as DNA: TGTGCCACCAGCACGACAGGGGTCGGAGAAAAACTGTTTTTT.

The genes are TRBV29-1 and TRBJ2-1; no clear D. V was pared by 7 bases and J by 0 bases, with 10 bases between. The germline gives CDR1 SQVTM, CDR2 ANQGSEA. There are 13 residues in the CDR3. The CDR3 sequence: CSGALVSYNEQFF. The CDR3 DNA reads as TGCAGCGGAGCCCTAGTCTCCTACAATGAGCAGTTCTTC.

This clone has more than one count but fewer than ten. The rearrangement links TRBV13 to TRBJ1-2; a possible D gene is TRBD1 (5 bases). The V gene's germline CDR1 is PRHDT and CDR2 FYEKMQ (reference sequence). There are 15 residues in the CDR3. The V end was cut by 5 bases, the J end by 2 bases, with 15 bases between. CDR3 sequence reads: CASSKLEGRNYGYTF. CDR3 DNA sequence: TGTGCCAGCAGCAAGTTGGAGGGGAGAAACTATGGCTACACCTTC. Drawing the rest from reference TRBV13 and TRBJ1-2, the complete variable domain is AAGVIQSPRHLIKEKRETATLKCYPIPRHDTVYWYQQGPGQDPQFLISFYEKMQSDKGSIPDRFSAQQFSDYHSELNMSSLELGDSALYFCASSKLEGRNYGYTFGSGTRLTVV.